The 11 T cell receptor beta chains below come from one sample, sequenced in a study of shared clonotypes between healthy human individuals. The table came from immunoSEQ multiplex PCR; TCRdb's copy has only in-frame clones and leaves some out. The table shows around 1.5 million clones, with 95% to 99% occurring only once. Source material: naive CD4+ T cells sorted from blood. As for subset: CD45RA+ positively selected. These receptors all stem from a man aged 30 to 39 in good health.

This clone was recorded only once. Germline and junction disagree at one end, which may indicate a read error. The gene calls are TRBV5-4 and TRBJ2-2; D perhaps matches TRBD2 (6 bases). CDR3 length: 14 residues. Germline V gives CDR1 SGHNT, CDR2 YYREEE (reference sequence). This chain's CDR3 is CASSLDYRTGELFF. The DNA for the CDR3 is TGTGCCAGCAGTTTGGACTACCGCACCGGGGAGCTGTTTTTT.

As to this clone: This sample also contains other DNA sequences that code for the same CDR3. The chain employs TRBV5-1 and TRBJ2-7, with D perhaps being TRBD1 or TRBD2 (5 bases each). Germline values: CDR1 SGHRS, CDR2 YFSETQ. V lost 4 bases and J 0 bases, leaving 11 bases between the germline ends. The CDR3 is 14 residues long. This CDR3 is CASSREGVSYEQYF. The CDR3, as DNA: TGCGCCAGCAGCCGGGAAGGGGTCTCCTACGAGCAGTACTTC. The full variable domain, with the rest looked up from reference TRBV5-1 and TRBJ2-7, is KAGVTQTPRYLIKTRGQQVTLSCSPISGHRSVSWYQQTPGQGLQFLFEYFSETQRNKGNFPGRFSGRQFSNSRSEMNVSTLELGDSALYLCASSREGVSYEQYFGPGTRLTVT.

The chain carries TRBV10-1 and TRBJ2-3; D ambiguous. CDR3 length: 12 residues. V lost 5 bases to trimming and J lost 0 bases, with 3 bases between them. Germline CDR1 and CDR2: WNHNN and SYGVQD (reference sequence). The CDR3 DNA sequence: TGCGCCAGCAGTACTAGCACAGATACGCAGTATTTT. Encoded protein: CASSTSTDTQYF.

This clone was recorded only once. This chain's CDR3 is CASSIGGFTSTDTQYF. The CDR3, as DNA: TGTGCCAGTAGTATTGGGGGTTTCACTAGCACAGATACGCAGTATTTT. The rearrangement joins TRBV19 to TRBJ2-3; D tentatively reads TRBD1 or TRBD2 (5 bases each). This CDR3 has 16 residues. Trimming left V 3 bases short and J 0 bases short, with 13 bases between. Germline V CDR1 and CDR2: LNHDA, SQIVND (reference sequence).

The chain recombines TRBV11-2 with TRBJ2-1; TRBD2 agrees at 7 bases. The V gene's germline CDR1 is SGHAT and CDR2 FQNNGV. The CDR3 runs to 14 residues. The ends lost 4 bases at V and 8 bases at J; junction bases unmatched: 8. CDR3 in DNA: TGTGCCAGCAGCTGGGGGAGGGCCTTCGATGAGCAGTTCTTC. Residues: CASSWGRAFDEQFF.

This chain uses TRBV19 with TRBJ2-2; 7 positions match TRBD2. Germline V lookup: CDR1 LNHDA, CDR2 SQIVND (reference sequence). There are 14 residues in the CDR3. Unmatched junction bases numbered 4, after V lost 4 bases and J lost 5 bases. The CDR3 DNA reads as TGTGCCAGTAGTAGCGGGAGTAATACCGGGGAGCTGTTTTTT. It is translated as CASSSGSNTGELFF.

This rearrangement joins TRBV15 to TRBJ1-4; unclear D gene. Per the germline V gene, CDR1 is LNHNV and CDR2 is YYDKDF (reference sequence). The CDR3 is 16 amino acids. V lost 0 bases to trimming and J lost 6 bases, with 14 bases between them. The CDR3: CATSRDVLGWDEKLFF. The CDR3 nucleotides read TGTGCCACCAGCAGAGATGTACTGGGATGGGATGAAAAACTGTTTTTT.

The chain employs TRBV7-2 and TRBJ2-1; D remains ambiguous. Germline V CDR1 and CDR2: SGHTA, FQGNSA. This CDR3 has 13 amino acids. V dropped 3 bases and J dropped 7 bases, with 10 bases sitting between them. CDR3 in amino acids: CASSLIGRNEQFF. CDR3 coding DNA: TGTGCCAGCAGCTTGATCGGACGGAATGAGCAGTTCTTC.

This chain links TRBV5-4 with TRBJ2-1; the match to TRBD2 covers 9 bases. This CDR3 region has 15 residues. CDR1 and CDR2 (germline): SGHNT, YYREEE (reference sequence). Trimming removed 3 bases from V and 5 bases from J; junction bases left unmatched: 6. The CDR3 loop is CASSSSGRTNNEQFF. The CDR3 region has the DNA TGTGCCAGCAGCTCGAGCGGGAGGACAAACAATGAGCAGTTCTTC.

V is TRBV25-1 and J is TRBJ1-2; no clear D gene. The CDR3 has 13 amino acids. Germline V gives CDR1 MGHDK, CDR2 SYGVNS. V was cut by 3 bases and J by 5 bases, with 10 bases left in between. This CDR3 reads CASSDSSSYGYTF. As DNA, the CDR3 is TGTGCCAGCAGTGATTCGAGTAGTTATGGCTACACCTTC.

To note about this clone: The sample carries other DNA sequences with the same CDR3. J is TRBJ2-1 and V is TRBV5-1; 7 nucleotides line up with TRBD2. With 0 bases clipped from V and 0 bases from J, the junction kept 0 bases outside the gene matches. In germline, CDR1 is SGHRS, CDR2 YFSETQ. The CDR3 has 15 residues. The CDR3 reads CASSLVAGSYNEQFF. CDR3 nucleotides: TGCGCCAGCAGCTTGGTAGCGGGCTCCTACAATGAGCAGTTCTTC.